This T cell receptor beta chain was sequenced during a study of cytomegalovirus exposure and HLA in healthy donors. PCR employed 60 Vbeta and 13 Jbeta primers. The table came from immunoSEQ multiplex PCR; TCRdb's copy has only in-frame clones and leaves some out. The sample has about 210,000 clones; roughly 83% are singletons. The receptor was isolated from a male donor in good health and CMV-seropositive. Sequenced material: PBMCs.

DNA of the CDR3: TGTGCCAGCAGCCGCGGACTAGCGGGGAACACCGGGGAGCTGTTTTTT. Protein product: CASSRGLAGNTGELFF. The rearrangement uses TRBV7-9 and TRBJ2-2; TRBD2 matches 11 bases. This CDR3 has 16 amino acids. With 5 bases clipped from V and 1 base from J, the junction kept 3 bases outside the gene matches. Germline loops: CDR1 SEHNR, CDR2 FQNEAQ (reference sequence).